Listed here is a single T cell receptor (beta chain). The CDR3 is made up of 14 amino acids. With V trimmed by 3 bases and J by 0 bases, 4 bases remained unmatched. Germline V gene lookup returns CDR1 GTSNPN and CDR2 SVGIG (reference sequence). The source of the sample is a study of blood T cell repertoires in COVID-19. Study context: Acute-phase and convalescent COVID-19 samples originated in the United States, Italy and Spain.

In the original workflow: Reference gene primer amplification yielded estimated nucleated cell counts. Profiling relied on immunoSEQ multiplex PCR, and the TCRdb table lists in-frame clones only, not all of them. The DNA gave D and trimming, while V, J and clone size come from that table. Of 250,000 to 350,000 clones in the sample, nearly 90% were seen once. This study enrolled people aged 18 to 89 from around 26 US geographic areas. Cohort allocation depended upon clinical history that participants reported. The receptor's source is a woman aged 18-29 years with acute COVID-19. Sequencing input: PBMCs or T cells enriched from blood (not recorded which). The chain carries TRBV30 and TRBJ1-2; 7 positions match TRBD1. The CDR3 DNA follows: TGTGCCTGGAGGACAGGACAGGCTAACTATGGCTACACCTTC. Translation gives CAWRTGQANYGYTF. The full variable domain, rest sourced from reference TRBV30 and TRBJ1-2, is SQTIHQWPATLVQPVGSPLSLECTVEGTSNPNLYWYRQAAGRGLQLLFYSVGIGQISSEVPQNLSASRPQDRQFILSSKKLLLSDSGFYLCAWRTGQANYGYTFGSGTRLTVV.